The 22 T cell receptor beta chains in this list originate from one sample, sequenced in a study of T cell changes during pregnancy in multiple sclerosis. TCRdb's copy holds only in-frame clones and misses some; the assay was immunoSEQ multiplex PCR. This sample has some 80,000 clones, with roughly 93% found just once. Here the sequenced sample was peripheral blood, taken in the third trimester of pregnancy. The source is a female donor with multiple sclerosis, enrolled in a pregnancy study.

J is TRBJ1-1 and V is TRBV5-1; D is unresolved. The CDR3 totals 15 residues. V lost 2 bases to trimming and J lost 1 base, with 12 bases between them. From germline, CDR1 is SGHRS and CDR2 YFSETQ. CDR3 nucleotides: TGCGCCAGCAGCTTCCTCGGGGATTCGAACACTGAAGCTTTCTTT. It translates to CASSFLGDSNTEAFF.

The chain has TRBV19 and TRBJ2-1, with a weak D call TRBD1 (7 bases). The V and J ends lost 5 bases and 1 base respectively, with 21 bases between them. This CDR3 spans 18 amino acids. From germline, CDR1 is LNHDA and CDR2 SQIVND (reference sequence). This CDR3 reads CASSGGGGGEPSYNEQFF. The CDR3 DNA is TGTGCCAGTAGTGGCGGAGGGGGCGGTGAACCTTCCTACAATGAGCAGTTCTTC.

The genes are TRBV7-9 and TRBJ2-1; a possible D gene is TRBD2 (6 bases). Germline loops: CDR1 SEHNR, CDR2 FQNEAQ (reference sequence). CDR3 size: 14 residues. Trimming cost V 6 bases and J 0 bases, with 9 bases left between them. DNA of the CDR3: TGTGCCAGCAGACAGACTAGCTCCTACAATGAGCAGTTCTTC. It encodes CASRQTSSYNEQFF.

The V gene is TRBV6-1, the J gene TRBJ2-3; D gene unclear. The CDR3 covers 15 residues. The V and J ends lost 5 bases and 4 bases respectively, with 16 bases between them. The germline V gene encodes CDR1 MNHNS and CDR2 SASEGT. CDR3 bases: TGTGCCAGCAGTAACCAACCTGGCACCCCAGATACGCAGTATTTT. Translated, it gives CASSNQPGTPDTQYF.

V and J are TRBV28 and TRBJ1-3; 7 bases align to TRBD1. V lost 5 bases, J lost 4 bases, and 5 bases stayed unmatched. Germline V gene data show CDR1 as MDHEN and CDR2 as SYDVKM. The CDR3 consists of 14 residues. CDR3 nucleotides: TGTGCCAGCAGTCTCACAGGGGACGGAAACACCATATATTTT. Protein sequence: CASSLTGDGNTIYF.

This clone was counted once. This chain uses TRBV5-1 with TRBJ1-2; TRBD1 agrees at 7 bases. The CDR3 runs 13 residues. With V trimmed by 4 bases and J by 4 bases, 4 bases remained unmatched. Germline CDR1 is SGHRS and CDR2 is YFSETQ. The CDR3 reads CASSVGQVYGYTF. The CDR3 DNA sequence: TGCGCCAGCAGCGTAGGACAGGTCTATGGCTACACCTTC.

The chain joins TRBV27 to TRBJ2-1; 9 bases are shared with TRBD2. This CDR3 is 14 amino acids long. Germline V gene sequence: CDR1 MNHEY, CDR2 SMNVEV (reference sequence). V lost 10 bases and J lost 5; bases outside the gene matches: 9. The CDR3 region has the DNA TGTGCCACCGGGCGGCGGGGGGGAAACAATGAGCAGTTCTTC. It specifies CATGRRGGNNEQFF.

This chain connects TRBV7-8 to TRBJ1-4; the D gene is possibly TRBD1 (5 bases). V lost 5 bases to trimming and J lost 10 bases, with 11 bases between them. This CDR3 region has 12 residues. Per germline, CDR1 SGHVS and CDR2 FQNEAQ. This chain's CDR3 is CASSPRVGKLFF. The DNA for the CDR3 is TGTGCCAGCAGCCCCAGGGTCGGAAAACTGTTTTTT. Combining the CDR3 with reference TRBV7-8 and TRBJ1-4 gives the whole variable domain GAGVSQSPRYKVAKRGQDVALRCDPISGHVSLFWYQQALGQGPEFLTYFQNEAQLDKSGLPSDRFFAERPEGSVSTLKIQRTQQEDSAVYLCASSPRVGKLFFGSGTQLSVL.

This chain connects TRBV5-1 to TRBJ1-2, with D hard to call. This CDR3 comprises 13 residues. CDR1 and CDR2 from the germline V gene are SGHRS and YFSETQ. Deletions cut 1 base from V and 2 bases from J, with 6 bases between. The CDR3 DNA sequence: TGCGCCAGCAGCTTGACGGAGAACTATGGCTACACCTTC. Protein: CASSLTENYGYTF.

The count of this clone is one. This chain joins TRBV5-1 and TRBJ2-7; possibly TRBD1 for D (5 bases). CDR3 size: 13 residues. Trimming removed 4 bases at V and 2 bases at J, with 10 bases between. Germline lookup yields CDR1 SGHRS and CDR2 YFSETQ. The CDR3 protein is CASSRGSTYEQYF. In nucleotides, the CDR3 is TGCGCCAGCAGCAGGGGATCCACCTACGAGCAGTACTTC.

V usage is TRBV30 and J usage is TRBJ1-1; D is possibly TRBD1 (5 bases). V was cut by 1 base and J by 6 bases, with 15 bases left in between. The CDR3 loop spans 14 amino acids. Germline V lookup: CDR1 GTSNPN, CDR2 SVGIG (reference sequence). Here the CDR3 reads CAWSGSRGRAEAFF. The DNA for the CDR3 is TGTGCCTGGAGTGGATCAAGGGGCAGGGCTGAAGCTTTCTTT.

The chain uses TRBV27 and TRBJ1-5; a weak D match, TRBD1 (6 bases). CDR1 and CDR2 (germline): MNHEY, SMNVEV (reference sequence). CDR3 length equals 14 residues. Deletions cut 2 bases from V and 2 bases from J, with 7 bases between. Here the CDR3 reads CASSLAGGNQPQHF. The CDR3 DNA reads TGTGCCAGCAGTTTAGCAGGGGGCAATCAGCCCCAGCATTTT.

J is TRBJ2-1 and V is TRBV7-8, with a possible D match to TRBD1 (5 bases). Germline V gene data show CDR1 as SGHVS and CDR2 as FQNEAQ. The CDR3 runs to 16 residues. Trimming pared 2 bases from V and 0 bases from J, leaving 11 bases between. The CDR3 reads CASSLWGDSSYNEQFF. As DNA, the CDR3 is TGTGCCAGCAGCTTATGGGGTGACAGCTCCTACAATGAGCAGTTCTTC.

This CDR3 reads CASSEGTTTPNTGELFF. As DNA, the CDR3 is TGTGCCAGCAGTGAAGGGACAACCACGCCGAACACCGGGGAGCTGTTTTTT. The gene calls are TRBV7-9 and TRBJ2-2, with D possibly being TRBD1 (6 bases). The CDR3 extends over 17 amino acids. The germline V gene encodes CDR1 SEHNR and CDR2 FQNEAQ (reference sequence). Trimming cost V 6 bases and J 0 bases, with 17 bases left between them. Together with reference TRBV7-9 and TRBJ2-2, the CDR3 gives the full variable domain: DTGVSQNPRHKITKRGQNVTFRCDPISEHNRLYWYRQTLGQGPEFLTYFQNEAQLEKSRLLSDRFSAERPKGSFSTLEIQRTEQGDSAMYLCASSEGTTTPNTGELFFGEGSRLTVL.

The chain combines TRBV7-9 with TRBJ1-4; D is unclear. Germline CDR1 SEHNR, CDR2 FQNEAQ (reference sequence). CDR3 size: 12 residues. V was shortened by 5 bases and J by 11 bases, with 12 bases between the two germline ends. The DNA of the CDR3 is TGTGCCAGCAGCCCCGAATACCGGAAACTGTTTTTT. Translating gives CASSPEYRKLFF.

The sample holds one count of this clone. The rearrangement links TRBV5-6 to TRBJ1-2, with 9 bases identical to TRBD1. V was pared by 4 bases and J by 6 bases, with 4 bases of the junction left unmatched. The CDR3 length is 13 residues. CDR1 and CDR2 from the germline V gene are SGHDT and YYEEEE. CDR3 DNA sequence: TGTGCCAGCAGCGTGGGACAGGGAAATGGCTACACCTTC. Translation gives CASSVGQGNGYTF.

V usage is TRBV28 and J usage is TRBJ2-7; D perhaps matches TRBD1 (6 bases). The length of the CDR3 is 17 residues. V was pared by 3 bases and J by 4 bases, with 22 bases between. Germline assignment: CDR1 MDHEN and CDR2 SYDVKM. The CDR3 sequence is CASSFEDLRARGYEQYF. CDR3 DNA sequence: TGTGCCAGCAGTTTCGAGGACCTCCGGGCTAGGGGGTACGAGCAGTACTTC.

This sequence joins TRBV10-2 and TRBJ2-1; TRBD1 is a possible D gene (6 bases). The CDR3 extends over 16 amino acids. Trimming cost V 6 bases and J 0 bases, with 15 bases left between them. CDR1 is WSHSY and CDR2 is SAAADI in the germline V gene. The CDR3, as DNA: TGCGCCAGCAGCTCAGGGGTGGGGAGCTCCTACAATGAGCAGTTCTTC. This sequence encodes CASSSGVGSSYNEQFF.

CDR3 in amino acids: CASSETDRGWETQYF. The DNA of the CDR3 is TGTGCCAGCAGTGAAACGGACAGGGGGTGGGAGACCCAGTACTTC. The rearrangement uses TRBV25-1 and TRBJ2-5; TRBD1 matches 10 bases. Germline values: CDR1 MGHDK, CDR2 SYGVNS. V trimming: 2 bases; J trimming: 5 bases; junction bases outside the gene matches: 5. CDR3 length equals 15 residues.

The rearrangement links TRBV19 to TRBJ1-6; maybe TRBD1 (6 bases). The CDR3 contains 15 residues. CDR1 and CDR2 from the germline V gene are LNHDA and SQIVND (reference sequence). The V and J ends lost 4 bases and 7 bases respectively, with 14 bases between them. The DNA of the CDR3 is TGTGCCAGTAGTAATCTGGGCAGGGGCAATTCACCCCTCCACTTT. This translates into CASSNLGRGNSPLHF.

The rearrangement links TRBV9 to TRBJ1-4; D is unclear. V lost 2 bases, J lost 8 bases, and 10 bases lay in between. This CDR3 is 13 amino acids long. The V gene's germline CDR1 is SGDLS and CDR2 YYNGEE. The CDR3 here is CASSVYGGEKLFF. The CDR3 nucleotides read TGTGCCAGCAGCGTTTACGGAGGCGAAAAACTGTTTTTT.

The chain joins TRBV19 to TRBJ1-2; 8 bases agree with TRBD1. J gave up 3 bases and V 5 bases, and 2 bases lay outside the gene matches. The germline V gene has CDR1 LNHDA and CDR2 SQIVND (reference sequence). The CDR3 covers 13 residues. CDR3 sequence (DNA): TGTGCCAGTAGTCTGACAGGGGACTATGGCTACACCTTC. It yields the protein CASSLTGDYGYTF.